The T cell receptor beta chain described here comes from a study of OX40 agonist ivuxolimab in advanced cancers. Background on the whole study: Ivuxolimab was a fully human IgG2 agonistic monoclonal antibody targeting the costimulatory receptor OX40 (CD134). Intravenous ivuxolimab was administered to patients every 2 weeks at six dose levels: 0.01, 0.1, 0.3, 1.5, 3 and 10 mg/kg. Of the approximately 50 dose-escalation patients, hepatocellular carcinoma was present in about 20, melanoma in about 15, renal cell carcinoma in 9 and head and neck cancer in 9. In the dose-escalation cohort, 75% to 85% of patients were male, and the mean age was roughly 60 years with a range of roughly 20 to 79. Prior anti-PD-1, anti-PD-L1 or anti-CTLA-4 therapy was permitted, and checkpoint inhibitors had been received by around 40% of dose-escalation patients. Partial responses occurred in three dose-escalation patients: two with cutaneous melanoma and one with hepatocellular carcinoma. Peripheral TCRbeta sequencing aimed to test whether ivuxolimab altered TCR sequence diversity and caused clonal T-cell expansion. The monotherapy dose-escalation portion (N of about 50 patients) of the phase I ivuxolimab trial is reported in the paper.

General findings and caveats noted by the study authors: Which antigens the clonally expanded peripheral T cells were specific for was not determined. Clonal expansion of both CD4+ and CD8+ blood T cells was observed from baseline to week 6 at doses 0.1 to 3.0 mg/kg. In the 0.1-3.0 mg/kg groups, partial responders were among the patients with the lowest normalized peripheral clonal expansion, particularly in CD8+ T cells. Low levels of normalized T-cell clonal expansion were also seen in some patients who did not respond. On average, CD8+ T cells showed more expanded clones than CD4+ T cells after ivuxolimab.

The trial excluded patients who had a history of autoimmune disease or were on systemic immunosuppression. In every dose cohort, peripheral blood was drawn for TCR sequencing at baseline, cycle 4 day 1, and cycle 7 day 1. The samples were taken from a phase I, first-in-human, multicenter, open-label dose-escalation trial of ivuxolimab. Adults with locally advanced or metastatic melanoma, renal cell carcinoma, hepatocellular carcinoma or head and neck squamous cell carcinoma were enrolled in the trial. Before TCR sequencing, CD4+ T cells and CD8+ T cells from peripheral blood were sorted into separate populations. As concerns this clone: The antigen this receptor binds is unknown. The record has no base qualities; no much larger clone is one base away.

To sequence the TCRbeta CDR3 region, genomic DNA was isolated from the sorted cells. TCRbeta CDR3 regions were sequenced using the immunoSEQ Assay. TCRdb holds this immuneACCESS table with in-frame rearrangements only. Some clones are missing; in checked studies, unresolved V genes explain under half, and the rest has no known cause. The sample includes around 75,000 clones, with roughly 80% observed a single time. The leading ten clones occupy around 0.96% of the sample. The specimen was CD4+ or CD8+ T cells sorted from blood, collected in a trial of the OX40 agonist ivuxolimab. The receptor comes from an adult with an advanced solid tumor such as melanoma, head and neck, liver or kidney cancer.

The CDR3 is CASSLALMASGGLINEQFF. The nucleotide sequence is TGTGCCAGCAGCTTAGCGCTAATGGCTAGCGGGGGTTTGATCAATGAGCAGTTCTTC. The chain uses TRBV7-2 and TRBJ2-1; the junction holds 10 bases that match TRBD2. The germline V gene specifies SGHTA as CDR1 and FQGNSA as CDR2. Ends trimmed: V by 0 bases, J by 6 bases; bases unmatched to a gene: 14. From the cysteine up to the phenylalanine, the CDR3 has a length of 19 residues. Solely the CDR3 DNA is kept, with 57 bases framed from the first base.